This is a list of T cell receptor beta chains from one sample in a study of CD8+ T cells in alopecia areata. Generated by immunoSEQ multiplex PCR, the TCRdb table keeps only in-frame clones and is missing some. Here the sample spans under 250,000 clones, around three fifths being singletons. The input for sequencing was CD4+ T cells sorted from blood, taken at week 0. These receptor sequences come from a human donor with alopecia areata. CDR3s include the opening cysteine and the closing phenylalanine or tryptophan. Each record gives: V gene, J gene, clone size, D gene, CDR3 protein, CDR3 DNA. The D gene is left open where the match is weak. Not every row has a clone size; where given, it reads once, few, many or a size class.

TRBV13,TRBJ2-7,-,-,CASSLGRPSSYEQYF,TGTGCCAGCAGCCTGGGACGGCCTAGCTCCTACGAGCAGTACTTC
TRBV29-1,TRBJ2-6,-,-,CSVVTTGANVLTF,TGCAGCGTTGTGACCACCGGGGCCAACGTCCTGACTTTC
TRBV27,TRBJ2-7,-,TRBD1,CASRVRTGPYEQYF,TGTGCCAGCAGGGTTCGGACAGGGCCCTACGAGCAGTACTTC
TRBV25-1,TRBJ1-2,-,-,CASTSANYGYTF,TGTGCCAGCACCAGTGCGAACTATGGCTACACCTTC
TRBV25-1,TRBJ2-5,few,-,CASSDRWGGLQETQYF,TGTGCCAGCAGTGACCGGTGGGGAGGACTCCAAGAGACCCAGTACTTC
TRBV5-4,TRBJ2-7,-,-,CASSLSQSYEQYF,TGTGCCAGCAGCTTGTCCCAATCCTACGAGCAGTACTTC
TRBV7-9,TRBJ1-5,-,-,CASSSYRGNQPQHF,TGTGCCAGCAGCTCCTACAGGGGCAATCAGCCCCAGCATTTT
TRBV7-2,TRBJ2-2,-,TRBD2,CASSFGTTPDTGELFF,TGTGCCAGCAGCTTTGGGACTACCCCTGACACCGGGGAGCTGTTTTTT
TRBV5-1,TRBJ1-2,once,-,CASSLASQGYGYTF,TGCGCCAGCAGCTTGGCCAGCCAGGGCTATGGCTACACCTTC
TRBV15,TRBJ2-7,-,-,CATSRGGAPEQYF,TGTGCCACCAGCAGAGGGGGGGCTCCCGAGCAGTACTTC
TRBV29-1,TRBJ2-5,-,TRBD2,CSEWRLAGGQETQYF,TGCAGCGAATGGCGACTAGCGGGAGGTCAAGAGACCCAGTACTTC
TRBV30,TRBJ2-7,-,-,CAWTGPHRVDEQYF,TGTGCCTGGACTGGGCCCCACCGGGTTGACGAGCAGTACTTC
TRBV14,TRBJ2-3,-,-,CASSQPPLRQYF,TGTGCCAGCAGCCAACCCCCCCTGAGGCAGTATTTT